The rows below give T cell receptor beta chains drawn from one sample of a study of a mutant IDH1 vaccine in newly diagnosed glioma. These TCRs' antigens remain unknown. Assay used: immunoSEQ multiplex PCR; TCRdb lists only in-frame clones, some missing. The repertoire includes roughly 49,000 clones, over 80% of them detected once, and around 2% sits in the top ten. The sequencing used PBMCs, collected from a glioma patient whose treatment included an IDH1 peptide vaccine. These receptors were obtained from a man in his fifties or sixties with glioma. Both conserved end residues are part of each CDR3.

J	V	CDR3
TRBJ1-1	TRBV5-4	CASSLARANTEAFF
TRBJ1-2	TRBV2	CASRGDSPLYGYTF
TRBJ2-5	TRBV7-9	CASSHNRATQETQYF
TRBJ2-2	TRBV30	CAWGKGLATGELFF
TRBJ2-7	TRBV10-3	CAIRPGQASTYEQYF
TRBJ2-7	TRBV2	CASGSRDSYEQYF
TRBJ2-7	TRBV29-1	CSVENHRGVSYEQYF
TRBJ1-2	TRBV7-2	CASSSGQRTVYGYTF
TRBJ1-1	TRBV19	CASSQGAGSLNTEAFF
TRBJ1-1	TRBV9	CASSVAIDSATEAFF
TRBJ1-5	TRBV6-1	CASREGPTSQPQHF
TRBJ2-5	TRBV7-9	CASSRDGGRTETQYF
TRBJ2-7	TRBV6-6	CASSPNSGINEQYF
TRBJ1-3	TRBV7-9	CASSPLGAGDTIYF